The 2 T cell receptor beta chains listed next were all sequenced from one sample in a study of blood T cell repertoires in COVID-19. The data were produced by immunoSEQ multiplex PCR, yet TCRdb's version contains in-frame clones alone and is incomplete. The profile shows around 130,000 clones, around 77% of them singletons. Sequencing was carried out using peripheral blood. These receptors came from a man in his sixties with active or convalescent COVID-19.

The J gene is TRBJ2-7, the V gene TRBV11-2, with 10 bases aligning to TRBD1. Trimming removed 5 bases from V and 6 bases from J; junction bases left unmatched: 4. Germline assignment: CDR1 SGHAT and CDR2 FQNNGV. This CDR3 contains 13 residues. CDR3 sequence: CASSADRGLEQYF. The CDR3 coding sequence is TGTGCCAGCAGCGCCGACAGGGGGCTCGAGCAGTACTTC.

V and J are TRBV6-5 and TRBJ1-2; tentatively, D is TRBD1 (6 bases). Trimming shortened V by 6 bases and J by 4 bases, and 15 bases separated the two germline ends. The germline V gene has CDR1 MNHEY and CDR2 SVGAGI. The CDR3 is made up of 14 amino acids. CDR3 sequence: CASRDTGTRYGYTF. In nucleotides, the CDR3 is TGTGCCAGCAGAGACACAGGGACCCGCTATGGCTACACCTTC.